These 31 T cell receptor beta chains were all obtained from the same sample, sequenced in a study of CD8 T cells in ankylosing spondylitis. MiXCR, applied by TCRdb to the 5' RACE reads, yields one record per CDR3 protein. There are 150,000 to 200,000 distinct CDR3 sequences in the sample; roughly 10% occur only once, and about 27% lies in the top ten. Sequencing input: blood, either unsorted or a sorted T cell fraction (not recorded which). All receptors derive from a male donor with ankylosing spondylitis or in good health (not recorded which).

There are a few counts of this clonotype. V is TRBV5-1 and J is TRBJ2-7, with D possibly called TRBD1 or TRBD2 (5 bases each). V was pared by 0 bases and J by 6 bases, with 19 bases between. The CDR3 runs to 16 residues. Germline V lookup: CDR1 SGHRS, CDR2 YFSETQ. The CDR3 DNA reads as TGCGCCAGCAGCTTGGCCCGAGGGGCGCAACGCGTCGAGCAGTACTTC. Encoded protein: CASSLARGAQRVEQYF.

There are many counts of this clonotype. The chain couples TRBV28 to TRBJ2-7; weak D call: TRBD2 (5 bases). CDR3 size: 15 residues. V dropped 3 bases and J dropped 1 base, with 13 bases sitting between them. Germline V lookup: CDR1 MDHEN, CDR2 SYDVKM. This CDR3 is CASSLFGKVSYEQYF. The CDR3 DNA is TGTGCCAGCAGTTTGTTCGGGAAGGTTTCCTACGAGCAGTACTTC.

This clonotype appeared many times. The chain is built from TRBV3-1 and TRBJ2-3, with 8 bases identical to TRBD2. Germline trimming cut 4 bases from V and 3 bases from J; bases unmatched to any gene: 9. This CDR3 comprises 16 residues. CDR1 and CDR2 (germline): LGHDT, YNNKEL (reference sequence). CDR3 in DNA: TGTGCCAGCAGCCCGGATGTACGGGGGGGTACAGATACGCAGTATTTT. As protein: CASSPDVRGGTDTQYF.

A remark on this clonotype: This may be a read error: a much more frequent sequence differs by one nucleotide. The rearrangement uses TRBV6-6 and TRBJ2-1; D not resolved. This CDR3 is 12 amino acids long. Germline V gives CDR1 MNHNY, CDR2 SVGAGI (reference sequence). CDR3 sequence: CASSYSYNGQFF. The CDR3 coding sequence is TGTGCCAGCAGTTATTCCTACAATGGGCAGTTCTTC.

Here the CDR3 DNA reads TGTGCCAGCAGCTTAGAAGGGACTAGTGGTGAGACCCAGTACTTC. Protein: CASSLEGTSGETQYF. The chain carries TRBV7-8 and TRBJ2-5; 8 bases map to TRBD2. V shed 1 base and J 5 bases; nucleotides not matched to a gene: 6. Germline V gives CDR1 SGHVS, CDR2 FQNEAQ. The CDR3 has 15 amino acids.

This clonotype appeared many times. The chain is built from TRBV5-1 and TRBJ2-2; either TRBD1 or TRBD2 may supply D (5 bases each). The CDR3 totals 17 residues. Germline values: CDR1 SGHRS, CDR2 YFSETQ. The V end lost 4 bases, the J end lost 5 bases, and 21 bases lay between the germline ends. This CDR3 reads CASSITPGRARTGELFF. The CDR3, as DNA: TGCGCCAGCAGCATTACCCCAGGGCGGGCTCGTACCGGGGAGCTGTTTTTT.

Only a few counts were recorded for this clonotype. The chain employs TRBV6-6 and TRBJ1-5; D is uncertain. The germline V gene encodes CDR1 MNHNY and CDR2 SVGAGI (reference sequence). The CDR3 consists of 12 residues. The germline V and J ends were trimmed by 7 bases and 3 bases, with 7 bases remaining between them. CDR3 DNA sequence: TGTGCCAGCACCCTACCCAATCAGCCCCAGCATTTT. It codes for CASTLPNQPQHF.

This clonotype was counted only a few times. V gene TRBV5-1 combines with J gene TRBJ1-2, with a weak D call TRBD1 (6 bases). The CDR3 loop spans 17 amino acids. Looked up from germline, CDR1 is SGHRS and CDR2 is YFSETQ. V was cut by 1 base and J by 0 bases, with 16 bases left in between. CDR3 region: CASSLSPEDRSNYGYTF. The CDR3 nucleotides are TGCGCCAGCAGCTTGAGCCCCGAGGACAGATCTAACTATGGCTACACCTTC. Full variable domain (rest looked up from reference TRBV5-1 and TRBJ1-2): KAGVTQTPRYLIKTRGQQVTLSCSPISGHRSVSWYQQTPGQGLQFLFEYFSETQRNKGNFPGRFSGRQFSNSRSEMNVSTLELGDSALYLCASSLSPEDRSNYGYTFGSGTRLTVV.

This clonotype has at least ten counts. This chain connects TRBV6-5 to TRBJ2-2, with 7 bases fitting TRBD1. This CDR3 spans 18 amino acids. Trimming removed 2 bases from V and 0 bases from J; junction bases left unmatched: 9. Germline V lookup: CDR1 MNHEY, CDR2 SVGAGI. The CDR3 loop reads CASSYPRQGTTNTGELFF. The CDR3, as DNA: TGTGCCAGCAGTTACCCTAGACAGGGCACTACGAACACCGGGGAGCTGTTTTTT.

This clonotype was picked up many times. The chain combines TRBV12-3 or TRBV12-4 with TRBJ1-1, with unresolved D. The CDR3 is 16 amino acids. V was shortened by 7 bases and J by 4 bases, with 22 bases between the two germline ends. DNA for the CDR3: TGTGCCAGCATCCTGGGCCTACCTACGCTGGGCACTGAAGCTTTCTTT. Translated: CASILGLPTLGTEAFF.

This rearrangement joins TRBV20-1 to TRBJ2-7, with 12 positions matching TRBD2. Germline values: CDR1 DFQATT, CDR2 SNEGSKA (reference sequence). J lost 4 bases, V lost 6 bases, and 4 bases had no gene match. The CDR3 has 13 amino acids. CDR3 residues: CSAPGLAGYEQYF. The CDR3 nucleotides are TGCAGTGCACCTGGACTAGCGGGGTACGAGCAGTACTTC.

Of note for this clonotype: A read error may be the cause here, since a much bigger clone is one base away. J is TRBJ2-7 and V is TRBV10-3; D could derive from TRBD1 or TRBD2 (5 bases each). Germline V gives CDR1 ENHRY, CDR2 SYGVKD. The CDR3 length is 13 residues. This CDR3 reads CAIGLDSSYGQYF. The CDR3 nucleotides read TGTGCCATCGGACTCGACAGCTCCTACGGGCAGTACTTC.

This clonotype was detected a few times. V gene TRBV11-2 combines with J gene TRBJ1-3; D not resolved. V was pared by 2 bases and J by 0 bases, with 20 bases between. Per germline, CDR1 SGHAT and CDR2 FQNNGV. This CDR3 comprises 19 residues. The CDR3 here is CASSLKFFGTDASGNTIYF. CDR3 nucleotide sequence: TGTGCCAGCAGCTTAAAGTTCTTTGGTACGGATGCCTCTGGAAACACCATATATTTT.

This clonotype came up many times. J is TRBJ2-1 and V is TRBV12-3 or TRBV12-4; D is ambiguous. This CDR3 region has 12 residues. V lost 0 bases and J lost 11, with 8 bases in between. CDR3: CASSLAPGKQFF. The CDR3 DNA follows: TGTGCCAGCAGTTTAGCGCCCGGTAAGCAGTTCTTC.

This clonotype was detected ten times or more. J is TRBJ2-2 and V is TRBV6-4; 9 nucleotides agree with TRBD1. CDR1 and CDR2 (germline): MRHNA, SNTAGT. The CDR3 length is 17 residues. V gave up 6 bases and J gave up 0 bases; unmatched junction bases: 8. Here the CDR3 reads CASSRFGTGSNTGELFF. The CDR3 nucleotides read TGTGCCAGCAGCCGTTTTGGGACAGGGTCGAACACCGGGGAGCTGTTTTTT.

This clonotype was counted once. A single base separates this from a much larger clone, so it may be a read error. The rearrangement links TRBV5-1 to TRBJ2-2; maybe TRBD2 (5 bases). This CDR3 comprises 14 residues. Germline loops: CDR1 SGHRS, CDR2 YFSETQ. The germline V and J ends were trimmed by 7 bases and 0 bases, with 10 bases remaining between them. In DNA form, the CDR3 reads TGCGCCAGCGGCCCCGGGGCGAACACCGGGGAGCTGTTTTTT. Translation: CASGPGANTGELFF.

A few counts support this clonotype. This chain connects TRBV7-8 to TRBJ2-5, with D possibly TRBD2 on 6 matching bases. The CDR3 covers 17 residues. Germline assignment: CDR1 SGHVS and CDR2 FQNEAQ. V was pared by 6 bases and J by 1 base, with 21 bases between. The chain's CDR3 is CASSNSVPTSTQETQYF. In DNA form, the CDR3 reads TGTGCCAGCAGTAACTCTGTCCCTACTAGCACCCAAGAGACCCAGTACTTC.

The chain joins TRBV9 to TRBJ2-7; 8 bases agree with TRBD1. CDR3 length: 15 amino acids. The V gene's germline CDR1 is SGDLS and CDR2 YYNGEE. The V and J ends lost 3 bases and 1 base, in that order; junction bases with no gene match: 6. CDR3 amino acids: CASSDRDRPSYEQYF. CDR3 nucleotide sequence: TGTGCCAGCAGCGACCGGGACAGGCCATCCTACGAGCAGTACTTC. Using reference TRBV9 and TRBJ2-7 for the parts outside the CDR3, the full variable domain is DSGVTQTPKHLITATGQRVTLRCSPRSGDLSVYWYQQSLDQGLQFLIQYYNGEERAKGNILERFSAQQFPDLHSELNLSSLELGDSALYFCASSDRDRPSYEQYFGPGTRLTVT.

The chain is built from TRBV6-1 and TRBJ2-1; the D is unclear. There are 15 residues in the CDR3. The germline gives CDR1 MNHNS, CDR2 SASEGT. Trimming left V 5 bases short and J 4 bases short, with 15 bases between. The CDR3 region has the DNA TGTGCCAGCAGTCAACTGCGCCGGTCTTACAATGAGCAGTTCTTC. This encodes CASSQLRRSYNEQFF.

The chain employs TRBV12-3 or TRBV12-4 and TRBJ1-1, with 7 bases fitting TRBD1. Losses at the gene ends were 1 base for V and 11 bases for J; bases not matched to a gene: 13. CDR3 size: 15 residues. The chain's CDR3 is CASSLGGATQGTAFF. The CDR3 region has the DNA TGTGCCAGCAGTTTAGGAGGGGCCACACAGGGGACGGCTTTCTTT.

The sample holds many counts of this clonotype. The chain has TRBV20-1 and TRBJ1-2; no clear D gene. Looked up from germline, CDR1 is DFQATT and CDR2 is SNEGSKA (reference sequence). CDR3 length: 10 residues. Trimming cost V 3 bases and J 6 bases, with 5 bases left between them. As DNA, the CDR3 is TGCAGTGCTAGGGAGAATGGCTACACCTTC. This translates into CSARENGYTF.

There are many counts of this clonotype. The V gene is TRBV5-1, the J gene TRBJ2-2; 13 bases align to TRBD2. There are 19 residues in the CDR3. Germline V gives CDR1 SGHRS, CDR2 YFSETQ. Trimming removed 2 bases from V and 4 bases from J; junction bases left unmatched: 11. The chain's CDR3 is CASSFGLAGVPHSTGELFF. In nucleotides, the CDR3 is TGCGCCAGCAGCTTCGGACTAGCGGGGGTTCCTCACTCCACCGGGGAGCTGTTTTTT.

This clonotype was seen repeatedly, ten times or more. The chain is built from TRBV10-2 and TRBJ2-7; D uncertain. The germline V and J ends were trimmed by 5 bases and 3 bases, with 8 bases remaining between them. Germline CDR1 WSHSY, CDR2 SAAADI. The CDR3 is 12 amino acids. In nucleotides, the CDR3 is TGCGCCAGCAGTCCCATTTTCTACGAGCAGTACTTC. Protein: CASSPIFYEQYF.

This clonotype was detected a few times. J is TRBJ2-3 and V is TRBV6-1; 10 nucleotides align to TRBD2. Unmatched junction bases numbered 5, after V lost 7 bases and J lost 4 bases. Germline-derived CDR1 and CDR2 are MNHNS and SASEGT. The CDR3 spans 14 residues. DNA for the CDR3: TGTGCCAGCAACCTTAGCGGGAGGCCAGATACGCAGTATTTT. Protein sequence: CASNLSGRPDTQYF.

Remarks on this clonotype: The junction differs from germline at one of its ends, possibly a read error. The CDR3 loop reads CASCLSRTSGRANVDTQYF. In nucleotides, the CDR3 is TGTGCCAGCTGTTTATCCCGGACTAGCGGGAGGGCCAACGTCGATACGCAGTATTTT. The chain combines TRBV12-3 or TRBV12-4 with TRBJ2-3; 15 nucleotides line up with TRBD2. The CDR3 extends over 19 amino acids.

This clonotype was counted many times. This chain uses TRBV5-5 with TRBJ1-6; the match to TRBD1 covers 8 bases. The CDR3 loop spans 14 amino acids. J lost 9 bases, V lost 0 bases, and 2 bases had no gene match. In germline, CDR1 is SGHKS, CDR2 YYEKEE (reference sequence). CDR3 bases: TGTGCCAGCAGCTTGGGAGACAGGGGTTCACCCCTCCACTTT. Translated, it gives CASSLGDRGSPLHF.

In this sample, this clonotype turned up many times. The gene calls are TRBV5-6 and TRBJ2-1; TRBD2 aligns across 9 bases. Germline loops: CDR1 SGHDT, CDR2 YYEEEE. V lost 4 bases, J lost 8 bases, and 16 bases stayed unmatched. This CDR3 comprises 17 residues. CDR3 loop: CASSPITLAGVGDEQFF. CDR3 bases: TGTGCCAGCAGCCCAATAACCTTAGCGGGAGTAGGAGATGAGCAGTTCTTC. The whole variable domain, filled in from reference TRBV5-6 and TRBJ2-1, reads DAGVTQSPTHLIKTRGQQVTLRCSPKSGHDTVSWYQQALGQGPQFIFQYYEEEERQRGNFPDRFSGHQFPNYSSELNVNALLLGDSALYLCASSPITLAGVGDEQFFGPGTRLTVL.

This clonotype occurred a few times. The rearrangement links TRBV29-1 to TRBJ1-1; 7 bases map to TRBD1. Germline CDR1 is SQVTM and CDR2 is ANQGSEA. V was clipped by 6 bases and J by 7 bases; unmatched bases: 11. The CDR3 runs to 13 residues. The CDR3 protein is CSVGESGGSEAFF. For the CDR3, the DNA is TGCAGCGTGGGTGAATCAGGGGGAAGTGAAGCTTTCTTT.

Ten or more counts support this clonotype. The gene calls are TRBV15 and TRBJ2-3, with D perhaps TRBD2 (5 bases). CDR1 is LNHNV and CDR2 is YYDKDF in the germline V gene (reference sequence). The CDR3 contains 12 residues. Trimming removed 1 base at V and 8 bases at J, with 7 bases between. The CDR3 region is CATSRALATQYF. In DNA, the CDR3 is TGTGCCACCAGCAGAGCGCTAGCTACGCAGTATTTT.

V is TRBV6-5 and J is TRBJ2-1; 13 bases align to TRBD2. This CDR3 contains 18 residues. Germline V lookup: CDR1 MNHEY, CDR2 SVGAGI. J lost 0 bases, V lost 3 bases, and 5 bases had no gene match. The chain's CDR3 is CASSYTSGGGSSYNEQFF. For the CDR3, the DNA is TGTGCCAGCAGTTATACTAGCGGGGGGGGAAGCTCCTACAATGAGCAGTTCTTC.

This clonotype showed up many times. V and J are TRBV5-1 and TRBJ2-5, with 10 positions matching TRBD2. The V segment lost 3 bases and the J segment 2 bases; nucleotides outside the gene matches: 4. The CDR3 runs to 15 residues. Looked up from germline, CDR1 is SGHRS and CDR2 is YFSETQ. CDR3 nucleotides: TGCGCCAGCAGCTGGGGGACTAGCGCACAAGAGACCCAGTACTTC. It specifies CASSWGTSAQETQYF.